A single T cell receptor beta chain is shown here with its context. Antigen: not known. TCRdb independently ran MiXCR on the reads; one entry per CDR3 protein. The sample holds 300,000 to 450,000 distinct CDR3 sequences, around 18% seen once. The sample belongs to a study of T cell repertoires in cytomegalovirus infection. Study-wide results and limits: The ex vivo response was dominated by HLA-C-restricted CMV-specific TCR beta clonotypes.

Trimming took 4 bases from V and 1 from J, leaving 21 bases between them. Germline V gene lookup returns CDR1 SQVTM and CDR2 ANQGSEA. The length of the CDR3 is 17 residues. Source material: PBMCs. The receptor's source is a human donor in good health (CMV status not recorded). Some clones in this sample may be carry-over from other donors' samples. The chain recombines TRBV29-1 with TRBJ2-3, with D possibly being TRBD2 (6 bases). The CDR3 loop is CSVGPLPSAAGTDTQYF. The CDR3 DNA is TGCAGCGTTGGTCCCCTCCCTAGCGCAGCTGGCACAGATACGCAGTATTTT.